This entry concerns a single T cell receptor (beta chain). As originally analysed: Scientists estimated how many nucleated cells there were by amplifying reference gene primers. Sequencing used immunoSEQ multiplex PCR; TCRdb keeps in-frame clones, though not all of them. The DNA was the basis for D and trimming; V, J and clone size are from that table. There are 330,000 or so clones in the sample; approximately 88% occur only once, and approximately 9.9% lies in the top ten. The CDR3 is 14 amino acids. CDR1 and CDR2 from the germline V gene are MNHEY and SVGEGT. Trimming removed 6 bases at V and 6 bases at J, with 14 bases between. These data originate in a study of blood T cell repertoires in COVID-19. Across the study: PBMCs, B-cell-depleted T cells, or T cells provided the cDNA or gDNA that made up the material.

The chain carries TRBV6-2 or TRBV6-3 and TRBJ2-2; D possibly corresponds to TRBD2 (5 bases). The clonotype was recovered from a man aged 25 to 40 with COVID-19, enrolled during active disease. Sample: peripheral blood. The chain's CDR3 is CASSTLRDAGELFF. The CDR3 region has the DNA TGTGCCAGCAGCACTCTCCGGGATGCCGGGGAGCTGTTTTTT.